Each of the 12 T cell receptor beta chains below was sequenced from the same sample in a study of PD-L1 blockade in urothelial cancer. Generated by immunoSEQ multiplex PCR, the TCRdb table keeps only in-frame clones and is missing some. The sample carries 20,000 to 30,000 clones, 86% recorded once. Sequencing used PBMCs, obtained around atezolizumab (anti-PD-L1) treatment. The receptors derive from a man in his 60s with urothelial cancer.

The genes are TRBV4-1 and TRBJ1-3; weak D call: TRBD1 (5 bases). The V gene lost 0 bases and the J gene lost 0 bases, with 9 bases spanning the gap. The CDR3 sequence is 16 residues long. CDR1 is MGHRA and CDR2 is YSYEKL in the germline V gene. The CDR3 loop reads CASSQEGQLSGNTIYF. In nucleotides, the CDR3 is TGCGCCAGCAGCCAAGAGGGGCAGCTCTCTGGAAACACCATATATTTT.

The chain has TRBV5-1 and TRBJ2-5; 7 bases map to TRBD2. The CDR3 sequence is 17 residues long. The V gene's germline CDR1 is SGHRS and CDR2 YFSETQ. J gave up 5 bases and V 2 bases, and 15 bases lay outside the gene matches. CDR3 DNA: TGCGCCAGCAGCTTATCAAGCCCGGGAGGAACCGGGGAGACCCAGTACTTC. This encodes CASSLSSPGGTGETQYF.

This CDR3 is CASSPPSRASGNTIYF. The DNA of the CDR3 is TGTGCCAGCTCACCACCGAGCAGGGCTTCTGGAAACACCATATATTTT. This sequence joins TRBV18 and TRBJ1-3; D is perhaps TRBD1 (5 bases). V was pared by 0 bases and J by 1 base, with 10 bases between. The V gene's germline CDR1 is KGHSH and CDR2 LQKENI. This CDR3 spans 16 amino acids.

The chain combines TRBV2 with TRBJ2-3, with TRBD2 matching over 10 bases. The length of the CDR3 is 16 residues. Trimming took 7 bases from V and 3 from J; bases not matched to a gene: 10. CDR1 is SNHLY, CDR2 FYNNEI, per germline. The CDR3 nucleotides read TGTGCCAGCACCCAAATGGCTAGCGGGAGAACAGATACGCAGTATTTT. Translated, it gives CASTQMASGRTDTQYF.

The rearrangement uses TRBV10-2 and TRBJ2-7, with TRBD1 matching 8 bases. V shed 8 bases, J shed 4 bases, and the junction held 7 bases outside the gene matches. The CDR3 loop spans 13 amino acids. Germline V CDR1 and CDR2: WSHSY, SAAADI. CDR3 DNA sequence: TGCGCCAGCTCACAGGGGGGAGGATACGAGCAGTACTTC. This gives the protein CASSQGGGYEQYF.

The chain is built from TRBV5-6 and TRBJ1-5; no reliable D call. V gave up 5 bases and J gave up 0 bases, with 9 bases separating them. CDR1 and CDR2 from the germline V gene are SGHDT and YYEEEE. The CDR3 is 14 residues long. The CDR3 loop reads CASSPKASNQPQHF. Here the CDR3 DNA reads TGTGCCAGCAGTCCTAAAGCTAGCAATCAGCCCCAGCATTTT.

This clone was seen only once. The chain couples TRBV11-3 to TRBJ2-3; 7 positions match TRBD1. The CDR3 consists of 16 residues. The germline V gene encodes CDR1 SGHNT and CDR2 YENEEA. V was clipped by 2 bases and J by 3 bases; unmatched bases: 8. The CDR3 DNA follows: TGTGCCAGCAGCTTACGCCGGGACAGAGCAACAGATACGCAGTATTTT. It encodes CASSLRRDRATDTQYF.

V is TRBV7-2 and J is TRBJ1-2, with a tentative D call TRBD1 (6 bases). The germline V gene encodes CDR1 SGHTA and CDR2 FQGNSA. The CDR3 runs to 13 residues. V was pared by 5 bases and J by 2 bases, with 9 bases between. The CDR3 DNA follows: TGTGCCAGCAGCCCGGGACAAAACTATGGCTACACCTTC. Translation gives CASSPGQNYGYTF.

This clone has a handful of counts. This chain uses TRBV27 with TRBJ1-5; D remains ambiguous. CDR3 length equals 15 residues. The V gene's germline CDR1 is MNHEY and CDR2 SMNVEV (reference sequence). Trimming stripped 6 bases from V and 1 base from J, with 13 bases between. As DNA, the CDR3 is TGTGCCAGCAGCCGGGCCGGAGGGAGCAATCAGCCCCAGCATTTT. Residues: CASSRAGGSNQPQHF.

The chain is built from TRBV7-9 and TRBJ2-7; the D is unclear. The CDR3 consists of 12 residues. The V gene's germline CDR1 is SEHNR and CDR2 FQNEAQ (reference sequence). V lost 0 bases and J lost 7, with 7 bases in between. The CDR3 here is CASSLAVQEQYF. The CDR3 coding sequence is TGTGCCAGCAGCTTAGCCGTTCAGGAGCAGTACTTC.

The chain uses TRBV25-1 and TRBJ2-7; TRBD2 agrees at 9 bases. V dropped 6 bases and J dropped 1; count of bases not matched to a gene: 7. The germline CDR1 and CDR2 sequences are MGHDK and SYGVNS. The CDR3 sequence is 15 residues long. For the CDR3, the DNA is TGTGCCAGCAGGCAAGCGGGAGGTACGTCCTACGAGCAGTACTTC. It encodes CASRQAGGTSYEQYF.

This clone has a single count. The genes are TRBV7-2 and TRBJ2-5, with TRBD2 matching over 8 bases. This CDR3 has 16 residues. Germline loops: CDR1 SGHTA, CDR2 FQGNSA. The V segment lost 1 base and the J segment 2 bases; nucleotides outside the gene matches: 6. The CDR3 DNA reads TGTGCCAGCAGCTTAGAGGCGGCGGGGGGTCAAGAGACCCAGTACTTC. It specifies CASSLEAAGGQETQYF.